Described below is a single T cell receptor (beta chain) sequence and its context. The entry originates in a study of blood T cell repertoires in COVID-19. Study-level background: Acute and convalescent COVID-19 samples came from the United States, Italy and Spain. Sources were T cells, B-cell-depleted T cells, or PBMCs; the material itself was cDNA or gDNA.

J gave up 3 bases and V 4 bases, and 11 bases lay outside the gene matches. The CDR3 is 17 residues long. Germline V gene sequence: CDR1 SGDLS, CDR2 YYNGEE. Using immunoSEQ multiplex PCR, the repertoire was profiled, and TCRdb retains in-frame clones only, with some absent. The sample carries approximately 130,000 clones, 84% recorded once. This sequence originates from a human donor in a cohort sampled during active COVID-19. J is TRBJ2-1 and V is TRBV9; 9 nucleotides match TRBD2. The material sequenced was peripheral blood. The CDR3 bases are TGTGCCAGCAGCCCAGGCGGGAGGGGGGCCCTCTACAATGAGCAGTTCTTC. Protein sequence: CASSPGGRGALYNEQFF.